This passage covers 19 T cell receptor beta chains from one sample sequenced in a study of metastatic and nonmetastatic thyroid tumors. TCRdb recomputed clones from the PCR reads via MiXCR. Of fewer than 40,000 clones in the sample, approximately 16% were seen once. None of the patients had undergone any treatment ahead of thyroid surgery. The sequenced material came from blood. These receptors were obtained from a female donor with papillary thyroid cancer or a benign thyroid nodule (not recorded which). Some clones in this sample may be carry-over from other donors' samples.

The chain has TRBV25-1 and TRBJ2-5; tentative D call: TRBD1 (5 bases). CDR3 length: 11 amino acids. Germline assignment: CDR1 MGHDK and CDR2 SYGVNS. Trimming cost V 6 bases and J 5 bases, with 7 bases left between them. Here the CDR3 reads CASRSGETQYF. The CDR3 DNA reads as TGTGCCAGCAGATCAGGGGAGACCCAGTACTTC.

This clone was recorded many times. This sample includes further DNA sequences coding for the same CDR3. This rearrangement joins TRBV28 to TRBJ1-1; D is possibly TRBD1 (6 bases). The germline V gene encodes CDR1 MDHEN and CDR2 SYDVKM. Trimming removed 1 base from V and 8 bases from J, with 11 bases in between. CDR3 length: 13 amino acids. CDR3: CASSLSGGSEAFF. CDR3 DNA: TGTGCCAGCAGTTTATCGGGGGGCTCCGAAGCTTTCTTT.

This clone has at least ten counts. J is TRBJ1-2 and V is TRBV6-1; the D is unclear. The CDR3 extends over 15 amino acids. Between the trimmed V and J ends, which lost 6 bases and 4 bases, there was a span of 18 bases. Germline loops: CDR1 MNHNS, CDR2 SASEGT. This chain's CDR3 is CASSPADTPAYGYTF. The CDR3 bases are TGTGCCAGCAGCCCCGCAGACACGCCCGCCTATGGCTACACCTTC.

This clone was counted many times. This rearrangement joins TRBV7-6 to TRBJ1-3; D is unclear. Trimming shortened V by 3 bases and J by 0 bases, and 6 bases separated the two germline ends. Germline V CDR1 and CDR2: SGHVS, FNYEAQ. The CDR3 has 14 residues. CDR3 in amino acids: CASSFAGSGNTIYF. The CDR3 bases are TGTGCCAGCAGCTTTGCAGGCTCTGGAAACACCATATATTTT.

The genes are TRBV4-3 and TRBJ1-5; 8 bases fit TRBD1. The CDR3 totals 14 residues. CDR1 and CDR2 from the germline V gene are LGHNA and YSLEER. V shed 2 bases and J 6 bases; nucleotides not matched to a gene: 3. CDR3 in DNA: TGCGCCAGCAGCCAATGGACAGGGAGTCAGCCCCAGCATTTT. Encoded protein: CASSQWTGSQPQHF.

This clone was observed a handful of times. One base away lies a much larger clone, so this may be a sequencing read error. The CDR3 coding sequence is TGTGCCAGCAGCCTCAGAGGGCTGGATACGCAGTATTTT. Translation: CASSLRGLDTQYF. The chain links TRBV7-6 to TRBJ2-3; maybe TRBD2 (5 bases). Trimming cost V 5 bases and J 6 bases, with 12 bases left between them. The CDR3 extends over 13 amino acids. Looked up from germline, CDR1 is SGHVS and CDR2 is FNYEAQ.

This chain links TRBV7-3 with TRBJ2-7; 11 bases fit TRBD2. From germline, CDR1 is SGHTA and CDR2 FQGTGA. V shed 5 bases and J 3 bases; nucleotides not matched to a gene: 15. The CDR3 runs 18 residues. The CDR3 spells CASSVKVAGGPTDYEQYF. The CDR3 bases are TGTGCCAGCAGCGTGAAAGTAGCGGGAGGGCCGACGGACTACGAGCAGTACTTC.

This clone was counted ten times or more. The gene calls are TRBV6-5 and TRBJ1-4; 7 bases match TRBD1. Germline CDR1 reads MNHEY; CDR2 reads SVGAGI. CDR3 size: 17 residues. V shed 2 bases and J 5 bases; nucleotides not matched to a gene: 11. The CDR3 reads CASSYDPDRVLNEKLFF. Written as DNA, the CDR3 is TGTGCCAGCAGTTACGACCCTGACAGGGTTCTAAATGAAAAACTGTTTTTT.

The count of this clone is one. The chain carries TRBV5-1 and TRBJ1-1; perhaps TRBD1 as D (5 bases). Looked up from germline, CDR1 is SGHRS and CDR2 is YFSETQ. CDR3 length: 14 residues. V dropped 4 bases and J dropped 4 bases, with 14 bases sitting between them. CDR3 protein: CASSAEWGLTEAFF. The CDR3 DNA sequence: TGCGCCAGCAGCGCGGAGTGGGGCCTCACTGAAGCTTTCTTT. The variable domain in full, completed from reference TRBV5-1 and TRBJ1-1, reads KAGVTQTPRYLIKTRGQQVTLSCSPISGHRSVSWYQQTPGQGLQFLFEYFSETQRNKGNFPGRFSGRQFSNSRSEMNVSTLELGDSALYLCASSAEWGLTEAFFGQGTRLTVV.

The CDR3 protein is CSARRAIGSYEQYF. The CDR3, as DNA: TGCAGTGCTAGAAGGGCTATCGGTTCCTACGAGCAGTACTTC. V gene TRBV20-1 combines with J gene TRBJ2-7; unclear D gene. CDR3 length: 14 amino acids. Between the trimmed V and J ends, which lost 2 bases and 1 base, there was a span of 12 bases. Germline assignment: CDR1 DFQATT and CDR2 SNEGSKA (reference sequence).

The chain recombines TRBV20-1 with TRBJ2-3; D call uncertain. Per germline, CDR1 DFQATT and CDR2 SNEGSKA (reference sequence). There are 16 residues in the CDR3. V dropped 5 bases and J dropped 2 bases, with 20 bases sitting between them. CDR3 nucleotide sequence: TGCAGTGCTGGCGTGTGGGCGCGAGGCTACACAGATACGCAGTATTTT. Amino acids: CSAGVWARGYTDTQYF.

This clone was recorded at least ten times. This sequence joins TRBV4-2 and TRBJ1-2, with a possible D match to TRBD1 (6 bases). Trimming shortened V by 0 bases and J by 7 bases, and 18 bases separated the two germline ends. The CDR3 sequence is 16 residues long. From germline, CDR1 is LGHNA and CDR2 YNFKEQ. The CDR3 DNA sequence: TGTGCCAGCAGCCAAGATCCGGGGGGCGCTGGGTCTGGCTACACCTTC. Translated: CASSQDPGGAGSGYTF.

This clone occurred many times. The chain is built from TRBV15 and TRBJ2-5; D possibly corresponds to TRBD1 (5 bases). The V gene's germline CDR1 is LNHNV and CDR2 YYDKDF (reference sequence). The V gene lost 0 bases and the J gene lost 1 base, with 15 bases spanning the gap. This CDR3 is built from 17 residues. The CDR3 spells CATSRDRARAFQETQYF. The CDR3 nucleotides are TGTGCCACCAGCAGAGATCGGGCCAGGGCTTTCCAAGAGACCCAGTACTTC.

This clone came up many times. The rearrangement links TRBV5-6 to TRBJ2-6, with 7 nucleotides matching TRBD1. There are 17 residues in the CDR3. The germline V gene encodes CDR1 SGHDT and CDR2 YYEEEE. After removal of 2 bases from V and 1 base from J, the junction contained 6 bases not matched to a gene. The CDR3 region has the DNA TGTGCCAGCAGCTTCCGACAGGGAAGTTCTGGGGCCAACGTCCTGACTTTC. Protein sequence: CASSFRQGSSGANVLTF.

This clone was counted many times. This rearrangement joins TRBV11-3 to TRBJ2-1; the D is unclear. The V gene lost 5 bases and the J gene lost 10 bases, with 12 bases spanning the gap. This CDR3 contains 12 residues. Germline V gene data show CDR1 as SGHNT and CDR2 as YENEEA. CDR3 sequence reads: CASSTSSSEQFF. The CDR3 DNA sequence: TGTGCCAGCAGCACATCGAGTTCGGAGCAGTTCTTC.

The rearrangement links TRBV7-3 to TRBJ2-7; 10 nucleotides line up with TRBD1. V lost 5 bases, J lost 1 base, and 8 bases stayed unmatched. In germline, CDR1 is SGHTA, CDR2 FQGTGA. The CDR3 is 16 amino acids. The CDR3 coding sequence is TGTGCCAGCAGCCCTCGGGACAGGGGAGCGTCCTACGAGCAGTACTTC. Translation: CASSPRDRGASYEQYF.

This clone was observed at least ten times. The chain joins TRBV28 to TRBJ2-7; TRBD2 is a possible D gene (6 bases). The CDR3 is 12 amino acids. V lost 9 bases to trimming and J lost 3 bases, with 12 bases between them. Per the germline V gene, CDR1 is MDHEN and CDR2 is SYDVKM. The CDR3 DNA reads TGTGCCAGTAATACGGGAGTCTACGAGCAGTACTTC. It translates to CASNTGVYEQYF.

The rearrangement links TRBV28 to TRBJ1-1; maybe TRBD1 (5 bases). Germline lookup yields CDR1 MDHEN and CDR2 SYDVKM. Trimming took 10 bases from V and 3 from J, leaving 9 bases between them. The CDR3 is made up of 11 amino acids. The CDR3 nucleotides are TGTGCCATCAGGGAGTACACTGAAGCTTTCTTT. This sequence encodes CAIREYTEAFF. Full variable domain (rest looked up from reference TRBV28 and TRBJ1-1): DVKVTQSSRYLVKRTGEKVFLECVQDMDHENMFWYRQDPGLGLRLIYFSYDVKMKEKGDIPEGYSVSREKKERFSLILESASTNQTSMYLCAIREYTEAFFGQGTRLTVV.

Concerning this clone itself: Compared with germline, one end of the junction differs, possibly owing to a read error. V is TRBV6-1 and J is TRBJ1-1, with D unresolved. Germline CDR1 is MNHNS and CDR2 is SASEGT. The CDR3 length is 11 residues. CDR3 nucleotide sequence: TGTGCCAGCAGTAACAAGATTGAAGATTTCTTT. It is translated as CASSNKIEDFF.